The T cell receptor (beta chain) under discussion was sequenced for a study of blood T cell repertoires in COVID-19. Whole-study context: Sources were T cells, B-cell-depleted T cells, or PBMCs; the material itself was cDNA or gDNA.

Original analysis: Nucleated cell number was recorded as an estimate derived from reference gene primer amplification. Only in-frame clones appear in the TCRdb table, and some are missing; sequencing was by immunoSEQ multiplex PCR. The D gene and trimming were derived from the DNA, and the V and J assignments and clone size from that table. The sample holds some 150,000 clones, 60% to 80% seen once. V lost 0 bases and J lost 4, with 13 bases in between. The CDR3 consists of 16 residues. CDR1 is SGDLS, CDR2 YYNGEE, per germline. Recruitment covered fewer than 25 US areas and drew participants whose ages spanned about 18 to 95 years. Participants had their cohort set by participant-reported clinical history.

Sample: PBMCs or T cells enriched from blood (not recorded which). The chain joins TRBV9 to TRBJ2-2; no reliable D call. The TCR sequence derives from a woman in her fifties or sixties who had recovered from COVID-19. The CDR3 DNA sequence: TGTGCCAGCAGCGTAGACGGGTCCAGCGCCACCGGGGAGCTGTTTTTT. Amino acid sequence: CASSVDGSSATGELFF.